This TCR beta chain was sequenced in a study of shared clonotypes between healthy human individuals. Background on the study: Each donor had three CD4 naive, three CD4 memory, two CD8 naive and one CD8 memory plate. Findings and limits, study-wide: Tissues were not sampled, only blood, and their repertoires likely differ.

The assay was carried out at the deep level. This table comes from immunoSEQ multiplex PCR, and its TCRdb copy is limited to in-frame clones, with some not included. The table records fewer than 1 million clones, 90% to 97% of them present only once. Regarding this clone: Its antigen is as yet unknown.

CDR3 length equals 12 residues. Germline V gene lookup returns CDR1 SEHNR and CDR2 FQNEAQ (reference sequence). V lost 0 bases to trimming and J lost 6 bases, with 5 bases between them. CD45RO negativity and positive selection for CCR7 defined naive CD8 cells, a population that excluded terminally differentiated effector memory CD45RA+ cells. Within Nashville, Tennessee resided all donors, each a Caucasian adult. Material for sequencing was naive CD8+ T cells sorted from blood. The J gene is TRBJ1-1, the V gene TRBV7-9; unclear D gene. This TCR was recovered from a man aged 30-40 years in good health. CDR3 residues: CASSLAQPEAFF. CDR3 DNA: TGTGCCAGCAGCTTAGCGCAGCCTGAAGCTTTCTTT.